Listed here are 14 T cell receptor beta chains from one sample, sequenced in a study of vaccination and CD4 T cells after COVID-19. The Oncomine TCR Beta short-read assay was applied to DNA of cultured CD4+ T cells. TCRdb analysed the PCR reads with MiXCR anew, one entry per CDR3 protein. Of 5,600 or so distinct CDR3 sequences in the sample, about a third are singletons; the top ten hold under 14%. What these receptors recognize is not known. As for treatment: roughly 10-day PBMC culture with coronavirus spike peptide pools or control peptides (ViraFEST assay). This specimen consisted of CD4+ T cells from blood, cultured in vitro, obtained after SARS-CoV-2 vaccination. The receptors were gathered from a human donor who had recovered from COVID-19.

This clonotype occurred a few times. This sequence joins TRBV20-1 and TRBJ2-7; TRBD2 is a possible D gene (6 bases). The germline CDR1 and CDR2 sequences are DFQATT and SNEGSKA (reference sequence). This CDR3 contains 16 residues. The V end was cut by 3 bases, the J end by 0 bases, with 18 bases between. The CDR3 protein is CSASRGRGLSSYEQYF. The CDR3 nucleotides read TGCAGTGCTAGCCGAGGGCGGGGATTGAGCTCCTACGAGCAGTACTTC.

This chain joins TRBV28 and TRBJ2-7, with 9 bases identical to TRBD1. Trimming at V came to 6 bases and at J to 3 bases, leaving 6 bases not matched to a gene. CDR3 length: 14 residues. The V gene's germline CDR1 is MDHEN and CDR2 SYDVKM. CDR3 amino acids: CASRPPDRGYEQYF. The CDR3 bases are TGTGCCAGCAGACCTCCGGACAGGGGCTACGAGCAGTACTTC.

By share, this clonotype counts as medium-sized (0.01 to 0.1%). The chain joins TRBV20-1 to TRBJ1-2; D may be TRBD1 (5 bases). V lost 7 bases and J lost 2, with 5 bases in between. Germline V gives CDR1 DFQATT, CDR2 SNEGSKA (reference sequence). CDR3 length equals 10 residues. CDR3 amino acids: CSGGNYGYTF. For the CDR3, the DNA is TGCAGTGGGGGGAACTATGGCTACACCTTC.

In its sample, this clonotype was seen once. The chain recombines TRBV20-1 with TRBJ2-6; 8 bases agree with TRBD1. The CDR3 length is 16 residues. V lost 6 bases, J lost 0 bases, and 7 bases stayed unmatched. Germline lookup yields CDR1 DFQATT and CDR2 SNEGSKA (reference sequence). In DNA form, the CDR3 reads TGCAGTGCCCCGGGACAGGCATACTCTGGGGCCAACGTCCTGACTTTC. Its protein product is CSAPGQAYSGANVLTF.

The J gene is TRBJ2-7, the V gene TRBV20-1; D remains unclear. Germline V gene lookup returns CDR1 DFQATT and CDR2 SNEGSKA (reference sequence). This CDR3 has 14 amino acids. Trimming removed 1 base from V and 4 bases from J, with 14 bases in between. CDR3 nucleotide sequence: TGCAGTGCTAGAGGACCACCCCCCGAGTACGAGCAGTACTTC. As protein: CSARGPPPEYEQYF.

This clonotype is medium-sized (0.01 to 0.1%). The chain couples TRBV20-1 to TRBJ2-5; TRBD2 aligns across 8 bases. V lost 0 bases and J lost 2; bases outside the gene matches: 2. The CDR3 sequence is 14 residues long. Germline assignment: CDR1 DFQATT and CDR2 SNEGSKA (reference sequence). The CDR3 loop is CSAREIAGQETQYF. CDR3 in DNA: TGCAGTGCTAGAGAAATAGCGGGGCAAGAGACCCAGTACTTC.

This chain connects TRBV28 to TRBJ2-3; 7 bases are a match to TRBD2. CDR3 length: 15 residues. The germline gives CDR1 MDHEN, CDR2 SYDVKM. V shed 5 bases and J 6 bases; nucleotides not matched to a gene: 11. CDR3 residues: CASSPRTRLYDTQYF. The CDR3 nucleotides are TGTGCCAGCAGTCCTCGGACTAGACTCTACGATACGCAGTATTTT.

The chain uses TRBV7-9 and TRBJ2-1, with D possibly TRBD1 on 5 matching bases. The germline V gene has CDR1 SEHNR and CDR2 FQNEAQ (reference sequence). The CDR3 sequence is 14 residues long. The V and J ends lost 5 bases and 8 bases respectively, with 16 bases between them. The CDR3 sequence: CASSLQGGADEQFF. The CDR3 DNA reads TGTGCCAGCAGCCTACAAGGTGGGGCTGATGAGCAGTTCTTC. Using reference TRBV7-9 and TRBJ2-1 for the parts outside the CDR3, the full variable domain is DTGVSQNPRHKITKRGQNVTFRCDPISEHNRLYWYRQTLGQGPEFLTYFQNEAQLEKSRLLSDRFSAERPKGSFSTLEIQRTEQGDSAMYLCASSLQGGADEQFFGPGTRLTVL.

The rearrangement links TRBV6-2 or TRBV6-3 to TRBJ1-5, with D possibly matching TRBD1 (6 bases). The CDR3 has 13 amino acids. Germline V lookup: CDR1 MNHEY, CDR2 SVGEGT. Trimming took off 7 bases at V and 7 bases at J, with 14 bases between the two ends. This chain's CDR3 is CASIRGAGQPQHF. CDR3 DNA: TGTGCCAGCATACGGGGGGCTGGGCAGCCCCAGCATTTT.

The V gene is TRBV20-1, the J gene TRBJ1-6; no clear D. The V gene lost 6 bases and the J gene lost 2 bases, with 11 bases spanning the gap. This CDR3 has 14 residues. Germline CDR1 DFQATT, CDR2 SNEGSKA (reference sequence). CDR3 nucleotide sequence: TGCAGTGCAGACCCGGGAACCTATAATTCACCCCTCCACTTT. Its translation: CSADPGTYNSPLHF.

A few counts support this clonotype. This chain links TRBV20-1 with TRBJ1-6; D not certain. Germline CDR1 and CDR2: DFQATT and SNEGSKA (reference sequence). CDR3 size: 14 residues. With 3 bases removed from V and 4 bases from J, the gap between germline ends came to 10 bases. This CDR3 is CSARVEVYNSPLHF. CDR3 bases: TGCAGTGCTAGGGTAGAGGTTTATAATTCACCCCTCCACTTT.

This clonotype appeared a few times. The gene calls are TRBV6-1 and TRBJ2-7, with 10 positions matching TRBD1. With 6 bases clipped from V and 1 base from J, the junction kept 3 bases outside the gene matches. This CDR3 spans 14 amino acids. The germline V gene encodes CDR1 MNHNS and CDR2 SASEGT. The CDR3: CASRPGQGSYEQYF. CDR3 DNA sequence: TGTGCCAGCAGACCGGGACAGGGGTCCTACGAGCAGTACTTC.

Only a few counts were recorded for this clonotype. The rearrangement links TRBV20-1 to TRBJ2-7; TRBD2 matches at 7 bases. The CDR3 covers 15 residues. The V and J ends lost 0 bases and 3 bases, in that order; junction bases with no gene match: 8. Germline CDR1 and CDR2: DFQATT and SNEGSKA (reference sequence). The CDR3 region has the DNA TGCAGTGCTAGAGATGGGGATAGCGGGTTCTACGAGCAGTACTTC. Encoded protein: CSARDGDSGFYEQYF.

The V gene is TRBV10-2, the J gene TRBJ2-5; 7 positions match TRBD2. The CDR3 runs to 12 residues. V dropped 10 bases and J dropped 4; count of bases not matched to a gene: 6. Germline V gene lookup returns CDR1 WSHSY and CDR2 SAAADI. The CDR3 region is CATLGGRETQYF. CDR3 in DNA: TGCGCCACCCTGGGAGGGAGAGAGACCCAGTACTTC.